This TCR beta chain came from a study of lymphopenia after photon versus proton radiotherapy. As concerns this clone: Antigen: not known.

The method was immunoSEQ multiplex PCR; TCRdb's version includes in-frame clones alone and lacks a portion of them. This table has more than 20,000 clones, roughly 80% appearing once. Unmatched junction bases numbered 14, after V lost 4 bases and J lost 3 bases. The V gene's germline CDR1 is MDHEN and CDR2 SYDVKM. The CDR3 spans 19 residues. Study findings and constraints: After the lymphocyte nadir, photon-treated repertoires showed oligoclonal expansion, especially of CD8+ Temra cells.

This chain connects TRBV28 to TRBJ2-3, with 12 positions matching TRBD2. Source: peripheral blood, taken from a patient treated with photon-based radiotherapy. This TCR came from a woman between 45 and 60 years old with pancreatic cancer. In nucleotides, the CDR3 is TGTGCCAGCAGTTCGCCGGCGGCGACTAGCGGGAGTGCGACAGATACGCAGTATTTT. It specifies CASSSPAATSGSATDTQYF.